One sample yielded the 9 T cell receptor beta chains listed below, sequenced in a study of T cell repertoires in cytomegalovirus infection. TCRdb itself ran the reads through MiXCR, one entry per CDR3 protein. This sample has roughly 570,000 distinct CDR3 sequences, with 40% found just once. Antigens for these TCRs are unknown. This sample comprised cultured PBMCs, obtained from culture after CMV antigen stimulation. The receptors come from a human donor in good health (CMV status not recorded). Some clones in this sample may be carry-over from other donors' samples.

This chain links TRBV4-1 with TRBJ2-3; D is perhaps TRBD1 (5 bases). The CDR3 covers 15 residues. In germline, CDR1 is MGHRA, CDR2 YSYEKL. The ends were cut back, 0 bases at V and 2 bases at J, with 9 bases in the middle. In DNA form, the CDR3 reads TGCGCCAGCAGCCAAGATGCAGGGCACACAGATACGCAGTATTTT. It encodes CASSQDAGHTDTQYF.

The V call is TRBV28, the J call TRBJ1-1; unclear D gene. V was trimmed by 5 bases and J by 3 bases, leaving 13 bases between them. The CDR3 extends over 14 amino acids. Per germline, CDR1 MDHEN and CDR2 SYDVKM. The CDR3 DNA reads TGTGCCAGCAGTCCGTGGGTCGGGGACACTGAAGCTTTCTTT. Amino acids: CASSPWVGDTEAFF.

This CDR3 reads CASSLAGLAGVHEQFF. CDR3 DNA: TGTGCCAGCAGCTTAGCAGGACTAGCGGGAGTCCATGAGCAGTTCTTC. The V and J genes are TRBV7-2 and TRBJ2-1, with TRBD2 matching 13 bases. The V and J ends lost 0 bases and 8 bases, in that order; junction bases with no gene match: 4. In germline, CDR1 is SGHTA, CDR2 FQGNSA. The CDR3 runs to 16 residues.

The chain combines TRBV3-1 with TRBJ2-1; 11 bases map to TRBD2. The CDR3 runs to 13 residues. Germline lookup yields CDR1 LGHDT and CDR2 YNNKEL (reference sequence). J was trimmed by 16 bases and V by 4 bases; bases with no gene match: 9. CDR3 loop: CASSRQTSGNFFF. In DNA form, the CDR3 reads TGTGCCAGCAGCCGACAGACTAGCGGGAACTTCTTCTTC.

The CDR3 DNA reads as TGTGCCAGCAGTTATCTCCAGCGGCCCACAGATACGCAGTATTTT. It codes for CASSYLQRPTDTQYF. The chain joins TRBV6-8 to TRBJ2-3; a weak D match, TRBD2 (5 bases). Deletions cut 3 bases from V and 2 bases from J, with 12 bases between. Germline CDR1 is MNHGY and CDR2 is SAAAGT. CDR3 size: 15 residues.

CDR3 nucleotides: TGTGCTAGTGGTTCCGGGGGGGAGCAGTACTTC. Amino acids: CASGSGGEQYF. The chain uses TRBV12-5 and TRBJ2-7; 7 nucleotides agree with TRBD2. V was pared by 4 bases and J by 7 bases, with 1 base of the junction left unmatched. This CDR3 spans 11 amino acids. Per the germline V gene, CDR1 is LGHNT and CDR2 is FRNRAP. The full variable domain, rest sourced from reference TRBV12-5 and TRBJ2-7, is DARVTQTPRHKVTEMGQEVTMRCQPILGHNTVFWYRQTMMQGLELLAYFRNRAPLDDSGMPKDRFSAEMPDATLATLKIQPSEPRDSAVYFCASGSGGEQYFGPGTRLTVT.

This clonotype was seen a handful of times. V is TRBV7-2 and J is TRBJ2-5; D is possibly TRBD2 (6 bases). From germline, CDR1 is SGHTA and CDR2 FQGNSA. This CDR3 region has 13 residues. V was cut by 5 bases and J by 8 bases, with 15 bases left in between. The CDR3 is CASSTVGGRTQYF. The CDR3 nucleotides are TGTGCCAGCAGCACCGTCGGGGGACGCACCCAGTACTTC.

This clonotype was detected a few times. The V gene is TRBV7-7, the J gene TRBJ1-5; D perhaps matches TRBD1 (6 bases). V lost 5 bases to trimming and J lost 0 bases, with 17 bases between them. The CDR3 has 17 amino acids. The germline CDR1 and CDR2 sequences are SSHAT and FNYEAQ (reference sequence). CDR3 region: CASSLLGTPYSNQPQHF. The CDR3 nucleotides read TGTGCCAGCAGCCTGTTGGGGACACCTTATAGCAATCAGCCCCAGCATTTT.

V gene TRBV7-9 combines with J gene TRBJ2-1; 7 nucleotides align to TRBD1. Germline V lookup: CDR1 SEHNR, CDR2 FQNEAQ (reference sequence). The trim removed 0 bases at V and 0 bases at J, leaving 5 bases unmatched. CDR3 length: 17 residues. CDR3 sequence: CASSLARNRGSYNEQFF. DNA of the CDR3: TGTGCCAGCAGCTTAGCGCGAAACAGGGGCTCCTACAATGAGCAGTTCTTC.